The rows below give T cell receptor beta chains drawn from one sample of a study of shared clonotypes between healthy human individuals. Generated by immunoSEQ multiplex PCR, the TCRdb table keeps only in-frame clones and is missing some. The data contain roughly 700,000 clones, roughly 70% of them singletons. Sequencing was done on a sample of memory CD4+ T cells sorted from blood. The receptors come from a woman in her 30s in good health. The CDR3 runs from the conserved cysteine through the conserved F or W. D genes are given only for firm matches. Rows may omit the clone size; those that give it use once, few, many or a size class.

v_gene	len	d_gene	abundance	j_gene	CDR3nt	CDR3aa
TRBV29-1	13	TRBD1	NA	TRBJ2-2	TGCAGCGGCGGGACAGGGAACACCGGGGAGCTGTTTTTT	CSGGTGNTGELFF
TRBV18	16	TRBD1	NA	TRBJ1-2	TGTGCCAGCTCACCGGGGACAGGGGTGTCGTTCTATGGCTACACCTTC	CASSPGTGVSFYGYTF
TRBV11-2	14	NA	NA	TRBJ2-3	TGTGCCAGCAGCAAGGACTCATACACAGATACGCAGTATTTT	CASSKDSYTDTQYF
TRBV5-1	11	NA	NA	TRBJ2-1	TGCGCCAGCAGCTTGGAGAATGAGCAGTTCTTC	CASSLENEQFF
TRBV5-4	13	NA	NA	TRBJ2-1	TGTGCCAGCAGCCCCAGGGACGATGGAGACCGGTTCTTC	CASSPRDDGDRFF
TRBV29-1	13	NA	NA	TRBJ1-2	TGCAGCGCCCTCCGGGCCCCTAACTATGGCTACACCTTC	CSALRAPNYGYTF
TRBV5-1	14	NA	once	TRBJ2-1	TGCGCCAGCTCGACTAGTAGCTCCTACAATGAGCAGTTCTTC	CASSTSSSYNEQFF
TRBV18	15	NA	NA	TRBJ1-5	TGTGCCAGCTCACCGGGACGTACGACGGATCAGCCCCAGCATTTT	CASSPGRTTDQPQHF
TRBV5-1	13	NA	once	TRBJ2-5	TGCGCCAGCAGCTTAGGGAGCGGAGAGACCCAGTACTTC	CASSLGSGETQYF
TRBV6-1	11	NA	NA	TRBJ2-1	TGTGCCAGCAGTGCTCACAATGAGCAGTTCTTC	CASSAHNEQFF
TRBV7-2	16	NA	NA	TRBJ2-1	TGTGCCAGCAGCGCTACCGCCTTAGTGACCTACAATGAGCAGTTCTTC	CASSATALVTYNEQFF
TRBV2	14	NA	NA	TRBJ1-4	TGTGCCAGCAGTACCGGGCCAAGCAGTGAAAAACTGTTTTTT	CASSTGPSSEKLFF
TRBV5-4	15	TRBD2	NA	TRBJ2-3	TGTGCCAGCAGCTTGCCTAGCGGGAATGTAGATACGCAGTATTTT	CASSLPSGNVDTQYF
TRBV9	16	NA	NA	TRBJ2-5	TGTGCCAGCAGCGTAGAACAAGCCGCCGCATTAGAGACCCAGTACTTC	CASSVEQAAALETQYF
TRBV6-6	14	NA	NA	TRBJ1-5	TGTGCCAGCAGTTACGTGTATAGCAATCAGCCCCAGCATTTT	CASSYVYSNQPQHF
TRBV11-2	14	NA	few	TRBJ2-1	TGTGCCAGCAGCTTAGGCCAAGTTTACAATGAGCAGTTCTTC	CASSLGQVYNEQFF
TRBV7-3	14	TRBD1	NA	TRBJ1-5	TGTGCCAGCAGCCGAACAGGGGACGGTCAGCCCCAGCATTTT	CASSRTGDGQPQHF
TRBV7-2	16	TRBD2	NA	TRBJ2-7	TGTGCCAGCAGCGACCAAGGAAGCGGGAGATCCTACGAGCAGTACTTC	CASSDQGSGRSYEQYF
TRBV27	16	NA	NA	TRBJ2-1	TGTGCCAGCAGTCCCGCGTGGGGGAGAACCTACAATGAGCAGTTCTTC	CASSPAWGRTYNEQFF
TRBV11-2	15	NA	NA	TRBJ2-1	TGTGCCAGCAGCGCAATTAGGGGATCCTACAATGAGCAGTTCTTC	CASSAIRGSYNEQFF
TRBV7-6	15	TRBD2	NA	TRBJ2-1	TGTGCCAGCAGCTTCGGGGGAGCGGGAGGGTTATGGCAGTTCTTC	CASSFGGAGGLWQFF
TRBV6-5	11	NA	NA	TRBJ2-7	TGTGCCAGCAATTCGGCACGCGAGCAGTACTTC	CASNSAREQYF
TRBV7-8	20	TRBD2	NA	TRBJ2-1	TGTGCCAGCAGCTCACTAGCGGGAGGGCAAAATGATTACTCCTACAATGAGCAGTTCTTC	CASSSLAGGQNDYSYNEQFF
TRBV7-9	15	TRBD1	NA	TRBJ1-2	TGTGCCAGCAGCTTCCTACGGACAGGGAGCTATGGCTACACCTTC	CASSFLRTGSYGYTF